A selection of T cell receptor beta chains follows, all from one sample in a study of blood T cells in healthy people across ages. TCRdb called the 5' RACE reads again in MiXCR, with one record for every CDR3 protein. The sample consists of 750,000 to 950,000 distinct CDR3 sequences, roughly 50% of them appearing once. Material: blood. The receptors originated from an elderly man in good health. Each CDR3 is given with its conserved first and last residue. The D gene is left open where the match is weak. Clone size is not always given. Where it is, it says once, few, many or a class for expanded clones.

D gene: NA
J gene: TRBJ2-3
clone size: many
V gene: TRBV7-3
CDR3 DNA: TGTGCCAGCAGCTCCAGTAGCACAGATACGCAGTATTTT
CDR3 protein: CASSSSSTDTQYF

D gene: TRBD2
J gene: TRBJ2-5
clone size: NA
V gene: TRBV7-3
CDR3 DNA: TGTGCCAGTTCCCCAGCGGGAGGCTCTAACGATGAGCAGTACTTC
CDR3 protein: CASSPAGGSNDEQYF

D gene: NA
J gene: TRBJ1-4
clone size: NA
V gene: TRBV6-6
CDR3 DNA: TGTGCCAGCAGTTTAAGCCAGGGGACAACTAATGAAAAACTGTTTTTT
CDR3 protein: CASSLSQGTTNEKLFF

D gene: NA
J gene: TRBJ2-7
clone size: NA
V gene: TRBV27
CDR3 DNA: TGTGCCAGCAGTTTATCGGTTCCCTTAACCTACGAGCAGTACTTC
CDR3 protein: CASSLSVPLTYEQYF

D gene: NA
J gene: TRBJ2-5
clone size: NA
V gene: TRBV5-1
CDR3 DNA: TGCGCCAGCAGACCGACAGCACAGTACCAAGAGACCCAGTACTTC
CDR3 protein: CASRPTAQYQETQYF

D gene: TRBD1
J gene: TRBJ2-1
clone size: NA
V gene: TRBV2
CDR3 DNA: TGTGCCAGCACTTCCCAGGGGGCCGGTGAGCAGTTCTTC
CDR3 protein: CASTSQGAGEQFF

D gene: TRBD2
J gene: TRBJ2-7
clone size: many
V gene: TRBV4-2
CDR3 DNA: TGTGCCAGCAGCGGTAGCGGGAGTTTTTACGAGCAGTACTTC
CDR3 protein: CASSGSGSFYEQYF

D gene: TRBD1
J gene: TRBJ2-2
clone size: NA
V gene: TRBV6-6
CDR3 DNA: TGTGCCAGCACTCCCTCAGGGGGGAACACCGGGGAGCTGTTTTTT
CDR3 protein: CASTPSGGNTGELFF

D gene: TRBD1
J gene: TRBJ1-2
clone size: few
V gene: TRBV7-2
CDR3 DNA: TGTGCCAGCAGCTTAGGTAGGACAGGTGTTAACTATGGCTACACCTTC
CDR3 protein: CASSLGRTGVNYGYTF

D gene: TRBD1
J gene: TRBJ1-5
clone size: NA
V gene: TRBV24-1
CDR3 DNA: TGTGCCACAGGACAGGGCTTGAGCAATCAGCCCCAGCATTTT
CDR3 protein: CATGQGLSNQPQHF

D gene: TRBD1
J gene: TRBJ1-6
clone size: NA
V gene: TRBV12-3/TRBV12-4
CDR3 DNA: TGTGCCAGCAGTTTTGACAGGGGTAATTCACCCCTCCACTTT
CDR3 protein: CASSFDRGNSPLHF

D gene: NA
J gene: TRBJ1-4
clone size: NA
V gene: TRBV6-1
CDR3 DNA: TGTGCCAGCCGGACGAGGACAGCTCGGTCTGAAAAACTGTTTTTT
CDR3 protein: CASRTRTARSEKLFF

D gene: NA
J gene: TRBJ2-1
clone size: NA
V gene: TRBV6-1
CDR3 DNA: TGTGCCAGCAGGCTGGGACGGGAGAGGTATGAGCAGTTCTTC
CDR3 protein: CASRLGRERYEQFF

D gene: NA
J gene: TRBJ1-5
clone size: NA
V gene: TRBV29-1
CDR3 DNA: TGCAGCGTTGGGGAGAATAGCAATCAGCCCCAGCATTTT
CDR3 protein: CSVGENSNQPQHF

D gene: TRBD2
J gene: TRBJ2-1
clone size: NA
V gene: TRBV6-6
CDR3 DNA: TGTGCCAGCAGTTACTGGATGACTAGCGGGAGTGAGCAGTTCTTC
CDR3 protein: CASSYWMTSGSEQFF

D gene: NA
J gene: TRBJ2-5
clone size: NA
V gene: TRBV7-2
CDR3 DNA: TGTGCCAGCAGCTTATCAGCCCAGCGAGAGACCCAGTACTTC
CDR3 protein: CASSLSAQRETQYF

D gene: NA
J gene: TRBJ1-5
clone size: NA
V gene: TRBV29-1
CDR3 DNA: TGCAGCGCGGGGTCGGGCAATCAGCCCCAGCATTTT
CDR3 protein: CSAGSGNQPQHF

D gene: TRBD1
J gene: TRBJ1-1
clone size: NA
V gene: TRBV5-1
CDR3 DNA: TGCGCCAGCAGCAAAACAGGGGCCCGAGGCGCGAACACTGAAGCTTTCTTT
CDR3 protein: CASSKTGARGANTEAFF

D gene: TRBD1
J gene: TRBJ2-7
clone size: NA
V gene: TRBV20-1
CDR3 DNA: TGCAGTGCCCCGGACAGGGGGCTCGGCGAGCAGTACTTC
CDR3 protein: CSAPDRGLGEQYF

D gene: NA
J gene: TRBJ2-1
clone size: NA
V gene: TRBV20-1
CDR3 DNA: TGCAGTGCTTTAGACAGTAGCTCCTACAATGAGCAGTTCTTC
CDR3 protein: CSALDSSSYNEQFF

D gene: TRBD1
J gene: TRBJ2-1
clone size: few
V gene: TRBV20-1
CDR3 DNA: TGCAGTGCAGTCGGACAGGGCGTCCACAATGAGCAGTTCTTC
CDR3 protein: CSAVGQGVHNEQFF